These 28 T cell receptor beta chains were sequenced from one sample in a study of cytomegalovirus exposure and HLA in healthy donors. Amplification used 60 Vbeta primers and 13 Jbeta primers. The repertoire was sequenced with immunoSEQ multiplex PCR; TCRdb's copy has only in-frame clones and lacks some. The sample shows tens of thousands of clones, less than 80% of them seen only once. Sequenced: PBMCs. The origin of the receptors is a woman aged 40-49 years in good health and CMV-seronegative.

This chain uses TRBV19 with TRBJ2-7; the match to TRBD1 covers 9 bases. V gave up 3 bases and J gave up 5 bases; unmatched junction bases: 11. CDR3 length equals 16 residues. Germline V lookup: CDR1 LNHDA, CDR2 SQIVND (reference sequence). The CDR3 sequence: CASSILPGTGPHEQYF. CDR3 nucleotides: TGTGCCAGTAGTATCTTGCCCGGGACAGGGCCCCACGAGCAGTACTTC.

This chain connects TRBV7-9 to TRBJ2-7; 8 nucleotides agree with TRBD2. Germline V CDR1 and CDR2: SEHNR, FQNEAQ (reference sequence). This CDR3 has 15 amino acids. J was trimmed by 5 bases and V by 6 bases; bases with no gene match: 12. CDR3 bases: TGTGCCAGCAGTCCAACAAGCGGGAGCTGGAACGAGCAGTACTTC. Protein sequence: CASSPTSGSWNEQYF. Looking up the rest from reference TRBV7-9 and TRBJ2-7 gives the full variable domain: DTGVSQNPRHKITKRGQNVTFRCDPISEHNRLYWYRQTLGQGPEFLTYFQNEAQLEKSRLLSDRFSAERPKGSFSTLEIQRTEQGDSAMYLCASSPTSGSWNEQYFGPGTRLTVT.

The chain has TRBV30 and TRBJ2-3, with D perhaps TRBD2 (6 bases). Germline values: CDR1 GTSNPN, CDR2 SVGIG (reference sequence). The length of the CDR3 is 15 residues. Trimming shortened V by 0 bases and J by 4 bases, and 14 bases separated the two germline ends. The CDR3 sequence: CAWSVGGSGADTQYF. CDR3 DNA: TGTGCCTGGAGTGTTGGAGGGAGTGGTGCAGATACGCAGTATTTT.

The V gene is TRBV6-6, the J gene TRBJ1-2; D is unclear. The CDR3 totals 14 residues. Germline loops: CDR1 MNHNY, CDR2 SVGAGI (reference sequence). V dropped 6 bases and J dropped 5 bases, with 16 bases sitting between them. The CDR3 protein is CASRNRGAEYGYTF. CDR3 nucleotide sequence: TGTGCCAGCAGGAACCGGGGTGCGGAATATGGCTACACCTTC.

The V gene is TRBV7-9, the J gene TRBJ2-2, with TRBD2 as a possible D gene (7 bases). Germline CDR1 and CDR2: SEHNR and FQNEAQ (reference sequence). The V gene lost 5 bases and the J gene lost 1 base, with 14 bases spanning the gap. The CDR3 covers 16 residues. This chain's CDR3 is CASSLGGGLNTGELFF. The CDR3 DNA is TGTGCCAGCAGCCTAGGCGGGGGCTTGAACACCGGGGAGCTGTTTTTT.

The chain links TRBV15 to TRBJ1-2; D is unresolved. CDR1 and CDR2 from the germline V gene are LNHNV and YYDKDF (reference sequence). CDR3 length equals 15 residues. V lost 4 bases and J 8 bases, leaving 20 bases between the germline ends. CDR3 amino acids: CATSTRLGKSEGYTF. The CDR3 region has the DNA TGTGCCACCAGCACACGACTAGGGAAATCGGAGGGCTACACCTTC.

The gene calls are TRBV5-1 and TRBJ2-1, with TRBD2 identical over 11 bases. Germline values: CDR1 SGHRS, CDR2 YFSETQ. V lost 3 bases to trimming and J lost 4 bases; unmatched junction nucleotides: 3. This CDR3 region has 15 residues. The DNA for the CDR3 is TGCGCCAGCAGCTCTGGACTAGCGGGTTACAATGAGCAGTTCTTC. It specifies CASSSGLAGYNEQFF.

This clone was seen only a few times. The chain joins TRBV5-1 to TRBJ1-1; the D gene is possibly TRBD1 (5 bases). The CDR3 is 14 amino acids. CDR1 SGHRS and CDR2 YFSETQ come from the germline V gene. The V end was cut by 0 bases, the J end by 1 base, with 7 bases between. The CDR3 is CASSLDRGNTEAFF. DNA for the CDR3: TGCGCCAGCAGCTTGGATAGGGGGAACACTGAAGCTTTCTTT.

The chain has TRBV27 and TRBJ2-4; a weak D match, TRBD1 (5 bases). V was cut by 5 bases and J by 2 bases, with 13 bases left in between. The CDR3 consists of 15 residues. Germline V gives CDR1 MNHEY, CDR2 SMNVEV (reference sequence). In DNA form, the CDR3 reads TGTGCCAGCAGTCCTTATACAGGACCCAAAAACATTCAGTACTTC. Translated, it gives CASSPYTGPKNIQYF.

The gene calls are TRBV5-1 and TRBJ1-1, with unresolved D. This CDR3 is built from 14 residues. CDR1 is SGHRS and CDR2 is YFSETQ in the germline V gene. Trimming shortened V by 4 bases and J by 3 bases, and 13 bases separated the two germline ends. Here the CDR3 reads CASSVHGRDTEAFF. The CDR3 DNA follows: TGCGCCAGCAGCGTACATGGGAGGGACACTGAAGCTTTCTTT.

This clone is a singleton in its sample. V and J are TRBV5-6 and TRBJ2-3; D unresolved. Trimming took 4 bases from V and 1 from J, leaving 10 bases between them. The CDR3 consists of 14 residues. Per germline, CDR1 SGHDT and CDR2 YYEEEE. CDR3 protein: CASSASIRTDTQYF. In nucleotides, the CDR3 is TGTGCCAGCAGCGCCTCTATTCGCACAGATACGCAGTATTTT.

This clone was counted between two and nine times. The chain links TRBV6-6 to TRBJ2-7; 8 bases match TRBD2. With 6 bases clipped from V and 0 bases from J, the junction kept 7 bases outside the gene matches. The germline gives CDR1 MNHNY, CDR2 SVGAGI (reference sequence). CDR3 length equals 15 residues. This CDR3 is CASRFSGTISYEQYF. The CDR3 bases are TGTGCCAGCAGATTTAGCGGGACCATCTCCTACGAGCAGTACTTC.

The rearrangement joins TRBV13 to TRBJ2-7; a possible D gene is TRBD1 (6 bases). Germline V gene data show CDR1 as PRHDT and CDR2 as FYEKMQ (reference sequence). The CDR3 has 16 amino acids. The V gene lost 5 bases and the J gene lost 7 bases, with 24 bases spanning the gap. The CDR3 sequence: CASSKEVGGPLGEQYF. The CDR3 DNA follows: TGTGCCAGCAGCAAAGAGGTTGGGGGCCCCTTGGGAGAGCAGTACTTC. The entire variable domain, with the rest obtained from reference TRBV13 and TRBJ2-7, is as follows: AAGVIQSPRHLIKEKRETATLKCYPIPRHDTVYWYQQGPGQDPQFLISFYEKMQSDKGSIPDRFSAQQFSDYHSELNMSSLELGDSALYFCASSKEVGGPLGEQYFGPGTRLTVT.

The V call is TRBV30, the J call TRBJ2-7, with 9 bases fitting TRBD1. With 4 bases clipped from V and 2 bases from J, the junction kept 9 bases outside the gene matches. The CDR3 sequence is 15 residues long. Per the germline V gene, CDR1 is GTSNPN and CDR2 is SVGIG (reference sequence). The CDR3 DNA reads TGTGCCTGGATTTCGGGGGGACAGGGCGCCTACGAGCAGTACTTC. Amino acid sequence: CAWISGGQGAYEQYF.

This clone was picked up a small number of times. V gene TRBV2 combines with J gene TRBJ2-2, with a weak D call TRBD2 (7 bases). The germline gives CDR1 SNHLY, CDR2 FYNNEI. Trimming took off 7 bases at V and 6 bases at J, with 18 bases between the two ends. The CDR3 contains 15 residues. CDR3 sequence: CASTPGGHEAGELFF. CDR3 sequence (DNA): TGTGCCAGCACCCCGGGGGGCCACGAGGCCGGGGAGCTGTTTTTT.

This rearrangement joins TRBV27 to TRBJ2-1; D is perhaps TRBD1 (6 bases). Trimming stripped 3 bases from V and 5 bases from J, with 11 bases between. Germline values: CDR1 MNHEY, CDR2 SMNVEV (reference sequence). This CDR3 comprises 14 residues. The DNA for the CDR3 is TGTGCCAGCAGTTTCCTGGGGGCCGACAATGAGCAGTTCTTC. This gives the protein CASSFLGADNEQFF.

V usage is TRBV28 and J usage is TRBJ1-4; the match to TRBD1 covers 9 bases. The germline V gene has CDR1 MDHEN and CDR2 SYDVKM. V lost 4 bases and J lost 7; bases outside the gene matches: 10. The length of the CDR3 is 16 residues. The chain's CDR3 is CASSSPQGARGEKLFF. The CDR3 nucleotides are TGTGCCAGCAGTTCCCCACAGGGGGCTAGAGGTGAAAAACTGTTTTTT.

This clone was detected a few times. The rearrangement links TRBV29-1 to TRBJ1-1, with a weak D call TRBD1 (5 bases). The ends were cut back, 7 bases at V and 8 bases at J, with 11 bases in the middle. This CDR3 spans 10 amino acids. The germline gives CDR1 SQVTM, CDR2 ANQGSEA. DNA of the CDR3: TGCAGCGGTAGGGACTCCGAAGCTTTCTTT. It is translated as CSGRDSEAFF.

Here the CDR3 DNA reads TGTGCCAGCACAGGGAAGAGCTATGGCTACACCTTC. Translated: CASTGKSYGYTF. The chain has TRBV28 and TRBJ1-2; D possibly corresponds to TRBD1 (5 bases). Per the germline V gene, CDR1 is MDHEN and CDR2 is SYDVKM. The CDR3 length is 12 residues. With 7 bases removed from V and 4 bases from J, the gap between germline ends came to 10 bases.

The gene calls are TRBV7-6 and TRBJ1-6; 7 nucleotides line up with TRBD1. V trimming: 5 bases; J trimming: 7 bases; junction bases outside the gene matches: 14. Germline V gene lookup returns CDR1 SGHVS and CDR2 FNYEAQ. The CDR3 sequence is 17 residues long. CDR3 sequence: CASSAEPPTGRNSPLHF. The CDR3 DNA reads as TGTGCCAGCAGCGCCGAGCCCCCGACAGGGCGGAATTCACCCCTCCACTTT. The full variable domain, in which reference TRBV7-6 and TRBJ1-6 provide the parts outside the CDR3, is GAGVSQSPRYKVTKRGQDVALRCDPISGHVSLYWYRQALGQGPEFLTYFNYEAQQDKSGLPNDRFSAERPEGSISTLTIQRTEQRDSAMYRCASSAEPPTGRNSPLHFGNGTRLTVT.

The rearrangement joins TRBV6-5 to TRBJ2-5; TRBD1 matches 9 bases. This CDR3 spans 15 amino acids. The germline V gene has CDR1 MNHEY and CDR2 SVGAGI. Unmatched junction bases numbered 6, after V lost 2 bases and J lost 5 bases. The CDR3 DNA reads TGTGCCAGCAGTTACGGCGGACAGGGGTGGGAGACCCAGTACTTC. Its translation is CASSYGGQGWETQYF.

The chain carries TRBV29-1 and TRBJ2-1; maybe TRBD2 (5 bases). Per the germline V gene, CDR1 is SQVTM and CDR2 is ANQGSEA. This CDR3 spans 14 amino acids. The V and J ends lost 6 bases and 7 bases respectively, with 19 bases between them. The CDR3 nucleotides read TGCAGCGTAGCTAGCAAATTGCGTCGGAATGAGCAGTTCTTC. This encodes CSVASKLRRNEQFF.

The chain uses TRBV28 and TRBJ1-2, with a possible D match to TRBD1 (5 bases). The CDR3 consists of 17 residues. V lost 2 bases to trimming and J lost 8 bases, with 24 bases between them. Germline V CDR1 and CDR2: MDHEN, SYDVKM. The CDR3 DNA reads as TGTGCCAGCAGTTTAAGGTGGACGTCGTATGCGTGGGGCGGCTACACCTTC. This gives the protein CASSLRWTSYAWGGYTF.

This clone was counted a few times. The DNA for the CDR3 is TGCGCCAGCAGCCAAGATCGGCAGGGAGGTCGCACTGAAGCTTTCTTT. Its translation is CASSQDRQGGRTEAFF. The chain combines TRBV4-1 with TRBJ1-1; D is perhaps TRBD1 (5 bases). The CDR3 has 16 amino acids. Trimming pared 0 bases from V and 4 bases from J, leaving 15 bases between. Germline CDR1 and CDR2: MGHRA and YSYEKL.

V usage is TRBV10-3 and J usage is TRBJ2-6, with D hard to call. Trimming took off 3 bases at V and 0 bases at J, with 12 bases between the two ends. The CDR3 is made up of 17 amino acids. Germline V gene lookup returns CDR1 ENHRY and CDR2 SYGVKD. The CDR3 loop reads CAISESPQISGANVLTF. DNA for the CDR3: TGTGCCATCAGTGAATCACCCCAGATCTCTGGGGCCAACGTCCTGACTTTC.

This clone has just a few counts. The CDR3: CASSVGQGAGQPQHF. Here the CDR3 DNA reads TGTGCCAGCAGCGTTGGGCAGGGGGCAGGTCAGCCCCAGCATTTT. The chain joins TRBV9 to TRBJ1-5; TRBD1 agrees at 8 bases. The CDR3 consists of 15 residues. Germline V gene data show CDR1 as SGDLS and CDR2 as YYNGEE. Germline trimming cut 2 bases from V and 6 bases from J; bases unmatched to any gene: 7.

The chain recombines TRBV6-1 with TRBJ2-5; D gene unclear. Per the germline V gene, CDR1 is MNHNS and CDR2 is SASEGT. Trimming took 4 bases from V and 5 from J, leaving 8 bases between them. This CDR3 has 12 amino acids. In DNA, the CDR3 is TGTGCCAGCAGTGCTATCACGGAGACCCAGTACTTC. Its protein is CASSAITETQYF.

The chain combines TRBV15 with TRBJ2-3, with 9 bases lining up with TRBD1. The CDR3 covers 15 residues. V lost 6 bases, J lost 5 bases, and 9 bases stayed unmatched. Germline CDR1 reads LNHNV; CDR2 reads YYDKDF (reference sequence). The CDR3 sequence: CATSRRDRVGDTQYF. CDR3 bases: TGTGCCACCAGTCGCCGGGACAGGGTGGGAGATACGCAGTATTTT.